Below, 30 T cell receptor beta chains from the same sample are listed, as sequenced in a study of CD8 T cells in ankylosing spondylitis. TCRdb recomputed calls from the 5' RACE reads with MiXCR, one row per CDR3 protein. The sample shows a few hundred thousand distinct CDR3 sequences, about 20% of them seen only once. The sequenced material came from blood, either unsorted or a sorted T cell fraction (not recorded which). The receptors were gathered from a male donor with ankylosing spondylitis or in good health (not recorded which).

The V gene is TRBV5-1, the J gene TRBJ2-3; 10 nucleotides match TRBD1. The ends lost 5 bases at V and 4 bases at J; junction bases unmatched: 10. This CDR3 comprises 16 residues. Germline assignment: CDR1 SGHRS and CDR2 YFSETQ. The CDR3 is CASSSGTGVTSDTQYF. The DNA for the CDR3 is TGCGCCAGCAGTTCTGGGACAGGGGTGACGTCAGATACGCAGTATTTT.

The sample holds many counts of this clonotype. CDR3: CASSVTGGPEQFF. For the CDR3, the DNA is TGCGCCAGCAGCGTGACAGGGGGTCCTGAGCAGTTCTTC. This chain links TRBV5-1 with TRBJ2-1, with TRBD1 identical over 9 bases. J gave up 9 bases and V 4 bases, and 5 bases lay outside the gene matches. In germline, CDR1 is SGHRS, CDR2 YFSETQ. This CDR3 has 13 amino acids.

In its sample, this clonotype was seen a few times. The V gene is TRBV5-1, the J gene TRBJ2-1, with a tentative D call TRBD2 (5 bases). The germline CDR1 and CDR2 sequences are SGHRS and YFSETQ. This CDR3 has 15 amino acids. Trimming took off 3 bases at V and 0 bases at J, with 10 bases between the two ends. The CDR3 sequence: CASSYLASSYNEQFF. In DNA, the CDR3 is TGCGCCAGCAGCTATCTAGCCTCCTCCTACAATGAGCAGTTCTTC.

This clonotype has a handful of counts. The chain uses TRBV4-1 and TRBJ2-4; no definite D call. Between the trimmed V and J ends, which lost 1 base and 0 bases, there was a span of 13 bases. This CDR3 is built from 17 residues. From germline, CDR1 is MGHRA and CDR2 YSYEKL. CDR3 loop: CASSQGIQAGAKNIQYF. The CDR3 DNA sequence: TGCGCCAGCAGCCAAGGCATTCAGGCTGGAGCCAAAAACATTCAGTACTTC.

This clonotype appeared many times. CDR3 loop: CASRPGQTNIQYF. The CDR3 nucleotides read TGTGCCAGCAGGCCGGGACAGACAAACATTCAGTACTTC. V gene TRBV2 combines with J gene TRBJ2-4; 7 bases line up with TRBD1. This CDR3 is built from 13 residues. Germline loops: CDR1 SNHLY, CDR2 FYNNEI. The V and J ends lost 6 bases and 6 bases, in that order; junction bases with no gene match: 5.

The J gene is TRBJ2-1, the V gene TRBV2, with 12 bases identical to TRBD2. Per the germline V gene, CDR1 is SNHLY and CDR2 is FYNNEI. The trim removed 8 bases at V and 4 bases at J, leaving 9 bases unmatched. The CDR3 sequence is 16 residues long. CDR3 sequence (DNA): TGTGCCAGCGCGGCTAGCGGGAGGGCGGTATACAATGAGCAGTTCTTC. Amino acid sequence: CASAASGRAVYNEQFF.

This clonotype was found a few times. The J gene is TRBJ2-2, the V gene TRBV20-1; no firm D call. Germline assignment: CDR1 DFQATT and CDR2 SNEGSKA (reference sequence). V lost 3 bases and J lost 1, with 15 bases in between. This CDR3 spans 16 amino acids. This chain's CDR3 is CSASRLGDLNTGELFF. CDR3 nucleotide sequence: TGCAGTGCTAGCCGACTCGGCGACCTGAACACCGGGGAGCTGTTTTTT.

This clonotype was found a few times. The J gene is TRBJ2-7, the V gene TRBV15; 9 nucleotides agree with TRBD1. Germline V gene sequence: CDR1 LNHNV, CDR2 YYDKDF (reference sequence). The junction had 10 bases not matched to a gene; V was cut back by 5 bases and J by 2 bases. The CDR3 is 16 residues long. CDR3 coding DNA: TGTGCCACCAGCGAGATTAACCGGGACAGGGCCTACGAGCAGTACGTC. It translates to CATSEINRDRAYEQYV.

This clonotype was counted many times. The chain employs TRBV27 and TRBJ1-2; 12 bases map to TRBD1. CDR3 length: 14 residues. After removal of 4 bases from V and 7 bases from J, the junction contained 4 bases not matched to a gene. Germline V gene sequence: CDR1 MNHEY, CDR2 SMNVEV (reference sequence). CDR3 in amino acids: CASSSGTGGSGYTF. The CDR3 DNA reads TGTGCCAGCAGTTCGGGGACAGGGGGCTCTGGCTACACCTTC.

This clonotype appeared a few times. J is TRBJ2-1 and V is TRBV5-1; 12 positions agree with TRBD1. V was pared by 4 bases and J by 8 bases, with 7 bases of the junction left unmatched. The CDR3 length is 15 residues. Per germline, CDR1 SGHRS and CDR2 YFSETQ. The CDR3: CASSLGQGARDEQFF. For the CDR3, the DNA is TGCGCCAGCAGCCTGGGACAGGGGGCGAGGGATGAGCAGTTCTTC. Full variable domain (missing parts from reference TRBV5-1 and TRBJ2-1): KAGVTQTPRYLIKTRGQQVTLSCSPISGHRSVSWYQQTPGQGLQFLFEYFSETQRNKGNFPGRFSGRQFSNSRSEMNVSTLELGDSALYLCASSLGQGARDEQFFGPGTRLTVL.

This clonotype was recorded many times. The chain is built from TRBV5-1 and TRBJ2-1; TRBD2 agrees at 9 bases. The length of the CDR3 is 15 residues. Trimming took 6 bases from V and 4 from J; bases not matched to a gene: 8. Germline lookup yields CDR1 SGHRS and CDR2 YFSETQ. In DNA form, the CDR3 reads TGCGCCAGCACCGTCTGGCGGGGGGGATACAATGAGCAGTTCTTC. Translating gives CASTVWRGGYNEQFF.

In this sample, this clonotype turned up a few times. The V call is TRBV2, the J call TRBJ2-7, with TRBD2 matching over 8 bases. The J segment lost 6 bases and the V segment lost 3 bases, leaving 4 bases of the junction unmatched. CDR1 is SNHLY, CDR2 FYNNEI, per germline. The CDR3 extends over 13 amino acids. CDR3 bases: TGTGCCAGCAGTGACGGGGGGGGGCTCGAGCAGTACGTC. This sequence encodes CASSDGGGLEQYV.

The rearrangement joins TRBV18 to TRBJ1-1, with D tentatively TRBD1 (5 bases). The V end lost 4 bases, the J end lost 4 bases, and 10 bases lay between the germline ends. The CDR3 has 13 amino acids. Per germline, CDR1 KGHSH and CDR2 LQKENI. CDR3 amino acids: CASSRDLGTEAFF. In DNA, the CDR3 is TGTGCCAGCTCACGGGACCTGGGCACTGAAGCTTTCTTT.

This chain links TRBV6-1 with TRBJ2-3; D is undetermined. Trimming removed 2 bases at V and 0 bases at J, with 9 bases between. The V gene's germline CDR1 is MNHNS and CDR2 SASEGT. The CDR3 is 15 amino acids. CDR3 residues: CASSERAASTDTQYF. As DNA, the CDR3 is TGTGCCAGCAGTGAACGGGCAGCTAGCACAGATACGCAGTATTTT.

This clonotype has only a few counts. This chain links TRBV15 with TRBJ2-1, with D perhaps matching TRBD2 (5 bases). Germline values: CDR1 LNHNV, CDR2 YYDKDF (reference sequence). V gave up 1 base and J gave up 5 bases, with 12 bases separating them. The CDR3 extends over 15 amino acids. CDR3 sequence (DNA): TGTGCCACCAGCAGAGTTAAACTAGGGAACAATGAGCAGTTCTTC. This encodes CATSRVKLGNNEQFF.

The rearrangement joins TRBV20-1 to TRBJ2-5; 10 bases match TRBD2. The length of the CDR3 is 16 residues. With V trimmed by 2 bases and J by 1 base, 7 bases remained unmatched. CDR1 DFQATT and CDR2 SNEGSKA come from the germline V gene (reference sequence). The DNA of the CDR3 is TGCAGTGCTAGATCCTGGACTAGCGGTACCCAAGAGACCCAGTACTTC. Translated, it gives CSARSWTSGTQETQYF.

The chain has TRBV19 and TRBJ2-3, with D perhaps TRBD1 (5 bases). Germline CDR1 LNHDA, CDR2 SQIVND (reference sequence). This CDR3 region has 15 residues. Trimming removed 0 bases from V and 5 bases from J, with 12 bases in between. The CDR3 nucleotides read TGTGCCAGTAGTATAGATTTCGGACAAAGAGATACGCAGTATTTT. It translates to CASSIDFGQRDTQYF. Variable domain in full (rest from reference TRBV19 and TRBJ2-3): DGGITQSPKYLFRKEGQNVTLSCEQNLNHDAMYWYRQDPGQGLRLIYYSQIVNDFQKGDIAEGYSVSREKKESFPLTVTSAQKNPTAFYLCASSIDFGQRDTQYFGPGTRLTVL.

The chain joins TRBV7-8 to TRBJ1-3; D unclear. CDR3 length: 16 amino acids. The germline V gene has CDR1 SGHVS and CDR2 FQNEAQ. Between the trimmed V and J ends, which lost 1 base and 3 bases, there was a span of 13 bases. CDR3 nucleotide sequence: TGTGCCAGCAGCTTAGTGGCGGGTTACGGTGGAAACACCATATATTTT. Encoded protein: CASSLVAGYGGNTIYF.

CDR3 sequence reads: CASSSKGMGQPNTGELFF. CDR3 nucleotides: TGTGCCAGCAGCTCAAAAGGGATGGGACAACCTAACACCGGGGAGCTGTTTTTT. The V gene is TRBV21-1, the J gene TRBJ2-2; the D call of TRBD1 is as the table states it, not checked on the DNA. TRBV21-1 is noted as a pseudogene. This CDR3 contains 18 residues.

This clonotype was picked up a small number of times. The chain recombines TRBV29-1 with TRBJ1-2, with unresolved D. Germline V CDR1 and CDR2: SQVTM, ANQGSEA. The CDR3 is made up of 11 amino acids. Trimming took 4 bases from V and 2 from J, leaving 5 bases between them. The CDR3 DNA reads TGCAGCGTTGGCAGCAACTATGGCTACACCTTC. Its protein product is CSVGSNYGYTF. The full variable domain, in which reference TRBV29-1 and TRBJ1-2 provide the parts outside the CDR3, is SAVISQKPSRDICQRGTSLTIQCQVDSQVTMMFWYRQQPGQSLTLIATANQGSEATYESGFVIDKFPISRPNLTFSTLTVSNMSPEDSSIYLCSVGSNYGYTFGSGTRLTVV.

The chain has TRBV28 and TRBJ2-3; D may be TRBD1 (6 bases). This CDR3 is 12 amino acids long. Germline CDR1 MDHEN, CDR2 SYDVKM. The germline V and J ends were trimmed by 10 bases and 4 bases, with 12 bases remaining between them. The CDR3 loop reads CAIRTDSDTQYF. CDR3 DNA: TGTGCCATCCGGACAGATTCAGATACGCAGTATTTT.

The CDR3 DNA is TGCAGTGCTGTCCTTCCCCCGCAGTATTTT. Protein product: CSAVLPPQYF. The chain joins TRBV20-1 to TRBJ2-3; D ambiguous. The CDR3 is made up of 10 amino acids. Between the trimmed V and J ends, which lost 5 bases and 10 bases, there was a span of 10 bases. Germline assignment: CDR1 DFQATT and CDR2 SNEGSKA (reference sequence).

This clonotype was seen only a few times. V usage is TRBV21-1 and J usage is TRBJ1-2; whether TRBD1, the table's D call, matches the DNA was not checked. TRBV21-1 is recorded as a pseudogene. This CDR3 contains 19 residues. The CDR3 sequence is CASSKGWIINRGRNYGYTF. The CDR3 DNA follows: TGTGCCAGCAGCAAAGGATGGATAATTAACAGGGGACGTAACTATGGCTACACCTTC.

The chain couples TRBV5-1 to TRBJ1-4; possible D gene TRBD1, 5 bases. With 5 bases removed from V and 4 bases from J, the gap between germline ends came to 9 bases. There are 13 residues in the CDR3. Germline CDR1 reads SGHRS; CDR2 reads YFSETQ. The CDR3 loop is CASRTEHNEKLFF. The CDR3 DNA follows: TGCGCCAGCAGGACAGAACATAATGAAAAACTGTTTTTT.

This clonotype was counted ten times or more. The chain joins TRBV29-1 to TRBJ2-7; possible D gene TRBD2, 6 bases. CDR1 is SQVTM, CDR2 ANQGSEA, per germline. The CDR3 runs to 12 residues. Deletions cut 3 bases from V and 6 bases from J, with 12 bases between. The CDR3 region has the DNA TGCAGCGTTGACGGAGGGACGGGCGAGCAGTACGTC. It yields the protein CSVDGGTGEQYV.

The rearrangement joins TRBV29-1 to TRBJ2-1; D remains ambiguous. Germline assignment: CDR1 SQVTM and CDR2 ANQGSEA. The CDR3 is made up of 12 amino acids. V was trimmed by 4 bases and J by 4 bases, leaving 8 bases between them. CDR3 in amino acids: CSVAALYNEQFF. For the CDR3, the DNA is TGCAGCGTTGCGGCCTTATACAATGAGCAGTTCTTC.

J is TRBJ2-5 and V is TRBV28; 7 bases fit TRBD2. CDR3 length equals 17 residues. With 6 bases clipped from V and 4 bases from J, the junction kept 17 bases outside the gene matches. Germline-derived CDR1 and CDR2 are MDHEN and SYDVKM. CDR3 nucleotide sequence: TGTGCCAGCAGCGCACTTGGGACGGCGGGAGACCGAGAGACCCAGTACTTC. Protein: CASSALGTAGDRETQYF.

This clonotype has just a few counts. V is TRBV27 and J is TRBJ2-4; TRBD1 aligns across 7 bases. This CDR3 has 16 amino acids. Trimming cost V 5 bases and J 3 bases; bases outside gene matches: 10. Germline CDR1 and CDR2: MNHEY and SMNVEV (reference sequence). This CDR3 is CASSITGVVGKNIQYF. In DNA, the CDR3 is TGTGCCAGCAGTATCACAGGGGTTGTCGGCAAAAACATTCAGTACTTC.

The rearrangement links TRBV5-6 to TRBJ1-2; D gene uncertain. Looked up from germline, CDR1 is SGHDT and CDR2 is YYEEEE. This CDR3 has 15 amino acids. Trimming took 2 bases from V and 2 from J, leaving 13 bases between them. In nucleotides, the CDR3 is TGTGCCAGCAGCTTCGATGTACGGGGAAACTATGGCTACACCTTC. Translating gives CASSFDVRGNYGYTF.

This clonotype was counted between two and nine times. The DNA of the CDR3 is TGTGCCAGTAGTATTGGGGACAGGGAGGTCTACAATGAGCAGTTCTTC. It specifies CASSIGDREVYNEQFF. The chain uses TRBV19 and TRBJ2-1; 9 bases fit TRBD1. The CDR3 has 16 residues. J lost 3 bases, V lost 3 bases, and 6 bases had no gene match. Germline V gives CDR1 LNHDA, CDR2 SQIVND (reference sequence).